The next 2 T cell receptor beta chains were all read from a single sample in a study of regulatory and conventional T cells in RAG deficiency. This table comes from immunoSEQ multiplex PCR, and its TCRdb copy is limited to in-frame clones, with some not included. The table has about 6,700 clones, approximately 82% seen once. These data also formed part of another study, on regulatory T cells. As that study records: The primer mix had 52 TRBV and 13 TRBJ primers.

Sequenced sample: CD8+ T cells sorted from blood. These receptors originate from a human donor in good health.

This clone has just a few counts. The chain joins TRBV6-4 to TRBJ2-3; 10 bases align to TRBD2. This CDR3 spans 15 amino acids. CDR1 is MRHNA and CDR2 is SNTAGT in the germline V gene. V lost 3 bases to trimming and J lost 1 base; unmatched junction nucleotides: 1. CDR3 sequence reads: CASSDLAGGTDTQYF. The DNA of the CDR3 is TGTGCCAGCAGTGATCTAGCGGGGGGCACAGATACGCAGTATTTT.

The V call is TRBV4-1, the J call TRBJ1-6; a weak D match, TRBD1 (6 bases). This CDR3 has 16 amino acids. V gave up 4 bases and J gave up 0 bases, with 10 bases separating them. CDR1 and CDR2 (germline): MGHRA, YSYEKL. CDR3 region: CASSPQGPSYNSPLHF. CDR3 sequence (DNA): TGCGCCAGCAGCCCCCAGGGGCCCTCCTATAATTCACCCCTCCACTTT.